This TCR beta chain comes out of a study of PD-1 blockade in classical Hodgkin lymphoma. Study-wide results and caveats: Prior therapy or disease activity may underlie the repertoire differences, whose causes remain undefined. Healthy donors were reported to have higher baseline TCR diversity than newly diagnosed patients. Before treatment, complete responders showed about the same diversity as newly diagnosed patients. The study found that TCR diversity rose significantly by C4D1 in CD4+ but not CD8+ cells.

Sequencing was performed with immunoSEQ multiplex PCR; in TCRdb, only in-frame clones are kept and a portion is missing. The sample lists 9,500 to 10,000 clones; over 65% were seen once. The time point here: cycle 4 day 1 (C4D1), after 5 to 7 weeks of nivolumab. Autologous stem cell transplantation was followed by relapse in every patient, and brentuximab vedotin exposure varied. Applied to thawed PBMCs, magnetic negative selection was the method used to isolate CD8+ T cells. With regard to this clone: Its specificity is unknown.

The receptor was derived from a human donor with classical Hodgkin lymphoma. The sample was CD8+ T cells from blood, taken before the fourth cycle of nivolumab.

The CDR3 region has the DNA TGTGCCAGCAGCCCTTACTTAGATGAGCAGTTCTTC. As protein: CASSPYLDEQFF. V and J are TRBV11-3 and TRBJ2-1; D remains ambiguous. V gave up 5 bases and J gave up 8 bases, with 10 bases separating them. The CDR3 is 12 residues long. Germline V gene sequence: CDR1 SGHNT, CDR2 YENEEA.